This is a list of T cell receptor beta chains from one sample in a study of Ad26.COV2.S vaccination and SARS-CoV-2 variants. TCRdb's table, derived via immunoSEQ multiplex PCR, lists solely in-frame clones and lacks some. Altogether about 420,000 clones are present, roughly 90% being singletons, with the ten largest covering about 3.5%. Source: peripheral blood, taken in a trial of Ad26.COV2.S vaccine versus placebo. Every receptor here comes from a person aged 18-65 years who received the Ad26.COV2.S COVID-19 vaccine or a placebo. The CDR3 runs from the conserved cysteine through the conserved F or W. The size of a clone is reported for some rows only, either as once, few or many, or as a class for expanded clones.

CDR3	size	V	J
CASSYRYFPDTQYF	NA	TRBV6-6	TRBJ2-3
CASSTSSVQYF	NA	TRBV7-6	TRBJ2-7
CASSWTGGYGYTF	many	TRBV5-6	TRBJ1-2
CASSLIGGGEYEQYF	once	TRBV5-1	TRBJ2-7
CASSLEGAGWETQYF	NA	TRBV5-1	TRBJ2-5
CASSLEQQGDTQYF	NA	TRBV5-1	TRBJ2-3
CASRVGRDGELFF	NA	TRBV9	TRBJ2-2
CASSLLGTSGEETQYF	NA	TRBV5-4	TRBJ2-5
CASSLEGYSGTDTQYF	NA	TRBV5-4	TRBJ2-3
CASSLGGSGSLSSTDTQYF	NA	TRBV5-1	TRBJ2-3
CASSLTQSGTNEKLFF	NA	TRBV7-9	TRBJ1-4
CASSHGGQGDQPQHF	NA	TRBV7-9	TRBJ1-5
CSASRQAYQPQHF	NA	TRBV20-1	TRBJ1-5
CASSLRTAAYEQYF	NA	TRBV7-9	TRBJ2-7
CASSVQGAGNSPLHF	NA	TRBV4-3	TRBJ1-6
CASSYLPGGTEAFF	few	TRBV6-5	TRBJ1-1
CASMKDRGRGEQYF	NA	TRBV11-2	TRBJ2-7
CASGSGVEQYF	NA	TRBV19	TRBJ2-7
CASSKGTGLSQPQHF	few	TRBV28	TRBJ1-5
CASGVQGTVHEQYF	NA	TRBV6-5	TRBJ2-7
CASSLGVAGASSTDTQYF	NA	TRBV5-1	TRBJ2-3
CASSVARGRGVSGANVLTF	NA	TRBV9	TRBJ2-6
CASSQTYGSYEQYF	NA	TRBV3-1/TRBV3-2	TRBJ2-7